These T cell receptor beta chains were read from a single sample in a study of radiation and T cells in renal cell carcinoma. Data came from immunoSEQ multiplex PCR; TCRdb stores just in-frame clones and leaves some out. The sample holds approximately 29,000 clones, roughly 80% seen once. This specimen consisted of blood, obtained from a patient whose treatment included radiotherapy and nephrectomy. The receptors were sampled from a man in his 60s with renal cell carcinoma. The CDR3 runs from the conserved cysteine through the conserved F or W. A D gene is named only where the DNA matches it firmly. Size is omitted from some rows. Given values are once, few, many or a class for expanded clones.

TRBV7-9	.	TRBJ1-2	.	TGTGCCAGCAGCGCCTTGGTGGGGCCATTCTATGGCTACACCTTC	CASSALVGPFYGYTF
TRBV29-1	.	TRBJ1-3	.	TGCAGCGTTGGCGGAAGGGACTTATGGGAAAACACCATATATTTT	CSVGGRDLWENTIYF
TRBV2	.	TRBJ2-3	once	TGTGCCAGCGGAGGTGTAGGGGTCGAAGATACGCAGTATTTT	CASGGVGVEDTQYF
TRBV5-1	.	TRBJ1-4	once	TGCGCCAGCAGCCTTGGAGGGGCACAACTATACGAAAAACTGTTTTTT	CASSLGGAQLYEKLFF
TRBV7-9	TRBD1	TRBJ1-6	.	TGTGCCAGCGGACAGGGGGGGTCTTCACCCCTCCACTTT	CASGQGGSSPLHF
TRBV7-8	.	TRBJ1-1	.	TGTGCCAGCAGCCCTCGGATGAACACTGAAGCTTTCTTT	CASSPRMNTEAFF
TRBV7-9	.	TRBJ2-7	few	TGTGCCAGCAGCCGCACGTACGAGCAGTACTTC	CASSRTYEQYF
TRBV7-2	TRBD1	TRBJ1-5	once	TGTGCCAGCAGGTCAGGACAGGGTGACCAGCCCCAGCATTTT	CASRSGQGDQPQHF
TRBV5-4	.	TRBJ2-7	.	TGTGCCAGCACCGACCGGGACCGGACCTCCTACGAGCAGTACTTC	CASTDRDRTSYEQYF
TRBV6-4	TRBD2	TRBJ2-7	.	TGTGCCAGCACTCCCCTCCGTCTAGCGGGAGTAATCAACGAGCAGTACTTC	CASTPLRLAGVINEQYF
TRBV10-3	TRBD1	TRBJ2-7	.	TGTGCCATCAGTGAGGGCGGACAGGGGAGCTCCTACGAGCAGTACTTC	CAISEGGQGSSYEQYF
TRBV5-5	.	TRBJ2-5	.	TGTGCCAGCAGCTTGAAAGAGACCCAGTACTTC	CASSLKETQYF
TRBV7-6	.	TRBJ2-7	.	TGTGCCAGCAGCTTTACAGACTCGCCTCTTTACGAGCAGTACTTC	CASSFTDSPLYEQYF
TRBV11-2	.	TRBJ2-7	.	TGTGCCAGCAGCCTCCTAGGGAGAGGGGTATACGAGCAGTACTTC	CASSLLGRGVYEQYF
TRBV10-2	TRBD2	TRBJ2-3	.	TGCGCCAGCAGCGGCCCAGCGGGAGAACGCGATACGCAGTATTTT	CASSGPAGERDTQYF
TRBV5-4	TRBD1	TRBJ1-2	once	TGTGCCAGCAGCTTGGGACAGGGGATCTATGGCTACACCTTC	CASSLGQGIYGYTF
TRBV7-9	.	TRBJ2-3	.	TGTGCCAGCAGCTATGCCCTTACAAACAGGGTGAGCACAGATACGCAGTATTTT	CASSYALTNRVSTDTQYF
TRBV6-5	TRBD1	TRBJ1-1	.	TGTGCCAGCTACAAACCGGGACAGGGAACTGAAGCTTTCTTT	CASYKPGQGTEAFF
TRBV9	TRBD1	TRBJ2-2	.	TGTGCCAGCAGCGTAGGGGGCAGGGGGCAATCAGGGGAGCTGTTTTTT	CASSVGGRGQSGELFF
TRBV6-4	.	TRBJ2-6	.	TGTGCCAGCAGTGAAAGACTGACCTCTGGGGCCAACGTCCTGACTTTC	CASSERLTSGANVLTF
TRBV7-8	.	TRBJ2-1	.	TGTGCCAGCAGCTTTGTCTCGGGCGGCAATGAGCAGTTCTTC	CASSFVSGGNEQFF
TRBV27	TRBD1	TRBJ1-5	.	TGTGCCAGCAGCGTACGACAGGGGAATCAGCCCCAGCATTTT	CASSVRQGNQPQHF
TRBV29-1	.	TRBJ2-5	.	TGCAGCGTTGACGCCCAGGGTTTCGGGGAGACCCAGTACTTC	CSVDAQGFGETQYF
TRBV7-6	TRBD1	TRBJ2-5	.	TGTGCCAGCAGCTCCGCGACAGGGGGGAGGGAGACCCAGTACTTC	CASSSATGGRETQYF
TRBV7-2	TRBD2	TRBJ2-2	.	TGTGCCAGCAGCTCGGGACTAGCGGCCGGGGAGCTGTTTTTT	CASSSGLAAGELFF
TRBV20-1	.	TRBJ2-5	once	TGCAGTGCTAGAGTAGAGGGGAGTTCCTACTTC	CSARVEGSSYF
TRBV6-5	TRBD2	TRBJ2-1	.	TGTGCCAGCAGTCTGACTAGCGTGACCTACAATGAGCAGTTCTTC	CASSLTSVTYNEQFF
TRBV2	.	TRBJ2-7	.	TGTGCCAGCAGTGAAGTCTTATACGAGCAGTACTTC	CASSEVLYEQYF
TRBV4-1	.	TRBJ2-7	.	TGCGCCAGCAGCCAAGTCCCCTACGAGCAGTACTTC	CASSQVPYEQYF
TRBV7-2	.	TRBJ2-7	.	TGTGCCAGCAGCACACGGGGGTTAGACTACGAGCAGTACTTC	CASSTRGLDYEQYF
TRBV4-1	TRBD2	TRBJ2-1	.	TGCGCCAGCAGCCAAGATCTTTGGAGCGGGAGAACCGGTGAGCAGTTCTTC	CASSQDLWSGRTGEQFF
TRBV5-1	TRBD2	TRBJ2-5	.	TGCGCCAGCAGCTTGGGACTAGCGGGATCGGGGGGAGAGACCCAGTACTTC	CASSLGLAGSGGETQYF
TRBV5-1	.	TRBJ1-1	once	TGCGCCAGCAGCTTGGCCAGTCCGAACACTGAAGCTTTCTTT	CASSLASPNTEAFF
TRBV10-1	.	TRBJ2-2	.	TGCGCCAGCAGTGAGCTATCTTCGGTAGGAACCGGGGAGCTGTTTTTT	CASSELSSVGTGELFF
TRBV2	.	TRBJ1-5	.	TGTGCCAGCAGTGAAACGGGTGGTAGCAATCAGCCCCAGCATTTT	CASSETGGSNQPQHF
TRBV18	.	TRBJ2-5	.	TGTGCCAGCTCACTTGGGGCCCCCAGGAAAGAGACCCAGTACTTC	CASSLGAPRKETQYF
TRBV6-5	.	TRBJ1-6	.	TGTGCCTCCCGGGGGGGCCTTTATAATTCACCCCTCCACTTT	CASRGGLYNSPLHF
TRBV5-4	.	TRBJ1-5	once	TGTGCCAGCAGCTTGGCCTGGGAGGTGTTGGTCTGTCAGCCCCAGCATTTT	CASSLAWEVLVCQPQHF
TRBV1	.	TRBJ2-2	.	TGCACCAGCAGCAAAAAGCACAGGGGAATGGCCGGGGAGCTGTTTTTT	CTSSKKHRGMAGELFF
TRBV15	.	TRBJ2-1	.	TGTGCCACCCGGACGGATTTGAGCTCCTACAATGAGCAGTTCTTC	CATRTDLSSYNEQFF
TRBV16	.	TRBJ2-1	.	TGTGCCAGCAGCGAGACAGGCTATGAGCAGTTCTTC	CASSETGYEQFF